The TCR beta chain described here comes from a study of blood T cell repertoires in COVID-19. For the study at large: Sources were T cells, B-cell-depleted T cells, or PBMCs; the material itself was cDNA or gDNA.

TCRdb's copy holds only in-frame clones and misses some; the assay was immunoSEQ multiplex PCR. The sample shows fewer than 65,000 clones, around 80% of them seen only once. Germline CDR1 and CDR2: MNHEY and SMNVEV (reference sequence). V trimming: 4 bases; J trimming: 0 bases; junction bases outside the gene matches: 21. The CDR3 has 22 amino acids. Source material: peripheral blood. This chain uses TRBV27 with TRBJ2-3, with 11 positions matching TRBD1. This TCR was recovered from an older man with acute or convalescent COVID-19. The DNA of the CDR3 is TGTGCCAGCAGTTCCCGGACAGGGGGCGGGAGGTCGGACCTCTATAGCACAGATACGCAGTATTTT. This sequence encodes CASSSRTGGGRSDLYSTDTQYF.